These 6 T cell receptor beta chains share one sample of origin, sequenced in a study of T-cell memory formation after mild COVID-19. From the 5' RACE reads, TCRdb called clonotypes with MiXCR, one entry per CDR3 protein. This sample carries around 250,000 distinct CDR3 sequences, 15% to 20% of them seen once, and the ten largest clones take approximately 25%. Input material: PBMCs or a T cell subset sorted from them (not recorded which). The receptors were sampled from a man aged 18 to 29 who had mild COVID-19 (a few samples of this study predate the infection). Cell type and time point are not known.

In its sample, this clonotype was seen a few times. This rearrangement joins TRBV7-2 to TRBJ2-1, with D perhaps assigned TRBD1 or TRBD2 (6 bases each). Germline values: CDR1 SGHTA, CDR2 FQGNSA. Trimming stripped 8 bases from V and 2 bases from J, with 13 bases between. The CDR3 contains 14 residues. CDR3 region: CASARGHTYNEQFF. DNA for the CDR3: TGTGCCAGCGCACGGGGGCATACCTACAATGAGCAGTTCTTC.

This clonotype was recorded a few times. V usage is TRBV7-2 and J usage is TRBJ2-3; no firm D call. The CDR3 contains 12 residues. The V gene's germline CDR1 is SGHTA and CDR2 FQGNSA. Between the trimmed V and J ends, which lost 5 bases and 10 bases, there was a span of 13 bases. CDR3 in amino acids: CASSTDSVPQYF. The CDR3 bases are TGTGCCAGCAGCACGGATTCAGTTCCGCAGTATTTT.

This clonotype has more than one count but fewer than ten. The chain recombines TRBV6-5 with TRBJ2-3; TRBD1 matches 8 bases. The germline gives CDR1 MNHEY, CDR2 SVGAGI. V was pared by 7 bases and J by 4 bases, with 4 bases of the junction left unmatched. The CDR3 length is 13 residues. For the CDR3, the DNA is TGTGCCAGCACCAACAGGGGGGCAGATACGCAGTATTTT. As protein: CASTNRGADTQYF.

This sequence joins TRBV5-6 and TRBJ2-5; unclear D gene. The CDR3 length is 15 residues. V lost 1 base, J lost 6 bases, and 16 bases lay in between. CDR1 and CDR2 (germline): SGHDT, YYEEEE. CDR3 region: CASSLPKESWKTQYF. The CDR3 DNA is TGTGCCAGCAGCTTGCCGAAGGAGAGTTGGAAGACCCAGTACTTC.

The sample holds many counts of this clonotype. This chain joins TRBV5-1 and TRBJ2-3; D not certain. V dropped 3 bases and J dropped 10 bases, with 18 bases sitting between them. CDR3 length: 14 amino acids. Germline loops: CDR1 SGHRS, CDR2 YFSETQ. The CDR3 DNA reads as TGCGCCAGCAGCTGGAACTCTTACTCCTTCTCGCAGTATTTT. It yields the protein CASSWNSYSFSQYF.

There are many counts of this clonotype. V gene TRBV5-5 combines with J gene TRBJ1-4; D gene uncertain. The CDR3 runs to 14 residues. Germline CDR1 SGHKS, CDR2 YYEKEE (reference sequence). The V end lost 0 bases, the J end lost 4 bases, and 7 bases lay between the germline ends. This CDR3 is CASSLEAVNEKLFF. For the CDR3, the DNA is TGTGCCAGCAGCTTGGAGGCTGTTAATGAAAAACTGTTTTTT.